Presented here are 30 T cell receptor beta chains from one specimen sequenced in a study of cytomegalovirus exposure and HLA in healthy donors. Primers included in the PCR were 60 Vbeta and 13 Jbeta primers. Here immunoSEQ multiplex PCR was the method, and the copy in TCRdb shows in-frame clones only, minus some. The data hold over 150,000 clones, with about three quarters observed a single time. Specimen: PBMCs. The receptors here all came from a woman aged 55 to 70 in good health and CMV-seropositive.

J is TRBJ2-7 and V is TRBV30; D unresolved. CDR1 is GTSNPN, CDR2 SVGIG, per germline (reference sequence). V was cut by 2 bases and J by 2 bases, with 7 bases left in between. The CDR3 loop spans 12 amino acids. The CDR3 protein is CAWSLLAYEQYF. In DNA form, the CDR3 reads TGTGCCTGGAGTCTCCTCGCCTACGAGCAGTACTTC.

This clone was seen only once. The J gene is TRBJ2-3, the V gene TRBV7-2; no clear D gene. This CDR3 region has 13 residues. V gave up 5 bases and J gave up 2 bases, with 8 bases separating them. Germline CDR1 is SGHTA and CDR2 is FQGNSA. As DNA, the CDR3 is TGTGCCAGCAGCGCACAGCACACAGATACGCAGTATTTT. As protein: CASSAQHTDTQYF.

The chain employs TRBV5-5 and TRBJ2-1, with D perhaps matching TRBD1 (6 bases). Looked up from germline, CDR1 is SGHKS and CDR2 is YYEKEE (reference sequence). The CDR3 runs to 15 residues. V lost 4 bases, J lost 5 bases, and 16 bases lay in between. CDR3 protein: CASSRDIGTHNEQFF. DNA for the CDR3: TGTGCCAGCAGCCGGGACATCGGAACACACAATGAGCAGTTCTTC. Full variable domain (missing parts from reference TRBV5-5 and TRBJ2-1): DAGVTQSPTHLIKTRGQQVTLRCSPISGHKSVSWYQQVLGQGPQFIFQYYEKEERGRGNFPDRFSARQFPNYSSELNVNALLLGDSALYLCASSRDIGTHNEQFFGPGTRLTVL.

The chain combines TRBV4-3 with TRBJ1-6; D might be TRBD1 (5 bases). V lost 0 bases, J lost 9 bases, and 12 bases lay in between. The germline V gene has CDR1 LGHNA and CDR2 YSLEER. There are 15 residues in the CDR3. The CDR3 sequence: CASSQEFRDFSPLHF. DNA of the CDR3: TGCGCCAGCAGCCAAGAGTTCAGGGATTTTTCACCCCTCCACTTT.

The chain has TRBV2 and TRBJ2-4; D is unresolved. Germline CDR1 SNHLY, CDR2 FYNNEI. Between the trimmed V and J ends, which lost 3 bases and 2 bases, there was a span of 11 bases. There are 15 residues in the CDR3. The CDR3: CASSDDPGPKNIQYF. The CDR3 DNA reads as TGTGCCAGCAGTGACGATCCGGGTCCCAAAAACATTCAGTACTTC.

The rearrangement uses TRBV7-9 and TRBJ1-3, with a possible D match to TRBD1 (5 bases). V dropped 6 bases and J dropped 3 bases, with 9 bases sitting between them. Germline CDR1 reads SEHNR; CDR2 reads FQNEAQ (reference sequence). This CDR3 spans 13 amino acids. The CDR3 bases are TGTGCCAGCAGGGGGGGAGGTGGAAACACCATATATTTT. It codes for CASRGGGGNTIYF.

In DNA form, the CDR3 reads TGTGCCAGCAGCCACCTCGGGGGGGGAAAAGAGACCCAGTACTTC. Protein: CASSHLGGGKETQYF. The chain carries TRBV14 and TRBJ2-5; 8 bases fit TRBD2. After removal of 3 bases from V and 3 bases from J, the junction contained 6 bases not matched to a gene. The CDR3 covers 15 residues. CDR1 SGHDN and CDR2 FVKESK come from the germline V gene.

The CDR3 loop reads CASSQVFWGVGTDTQYF. CDR3 coding DNA: TGCGCCAGCAGCCAAGTTTTTTGGGGGGTTGGTACAGATACGCAGTATTTT. This chain joins TRBV4-3 and TRBJ2-3; D is perhaps TRBD2 (6 bases). Deletions cut 1 base from V and 3 bases from J, with 17 bases between. The germline V gene has CDR1 LGHNA and CDR2 YSLEER. The CDR3 runs to 17 residues.

The rearrangement uses TRBV6-1 and TRBJ2-3; TRBD2 aligns across 14 bases. Germline CDR1 reads MNHNS; CDR2 reads SASEGT. The CDR3 loop spans 16 amino acids. J gave up 5 bases and V 4 bases, and 5 bases lay outside the gene matches. The CDR3 reads CASSGTSGGFGDTQYF. The CDR3 bases are TGTGCCAGCAGTGGGACTAGCGGGGGGTTTGGAGATACGCAGTATTTT.

The chain links TRBV4-3 to TRBJ1-1, with D unclear. Germline CDR1 LGHNA, CDR2 YSLEER. This CDR3 region has 20 residues. Trimming pared 0 bases from V and 3 bases from J, leaving 26 bases between. The DNA for the CDR3 is TGCGCCAGCAGCCAAGATGCAGAATATTTTCGATGGCGGTTGGACACTGAAGCTTTCTTT. This sequence encodes CASSQDAEYFRWRLDTEAFF.

The V and J genes are TRBV19 and TRBJ1-2; 7 positions agree with TRBD1. Looked up from germline, CDR1 is LNHDA and CDR2 is SQIVND (reference sequence). V lost 5 bases and J lost 5; bases outside the gene matches: 8. The CDR3 spans 14 residues. The CDR3 is CASSPGTDSYGYTF. DNA of the CDR3: TGTGCCAGTAGTCCCGGGACAGACAGTTATGGCTACACCTTC.

The chain carries TRBV5-6 and TRBJ2-2; maybe TRBD2 (6 bases). The CDR3 spans 16 residues. Trimming stripped 2 bases from V and 4 bases from J, with 15 bases between. Germline V gene sequence: CDR1 SGHDT, CDR2 YYEEEE. The CDR3 sequence is CASSFASQGGTGELFF. As DNA, the CDR3 is TGTGCCAGCAGCTTCGCGTCCCAGGGAGGCACCGGGGAGCTGTTTTTT.

V usage is TRBV11-2 and J usage is TRBJ2-1; possibly TRBD1 for D (6 bases). CDR1 and CDR2 (germline): SGHAT, FQNNGV. Trimming took off 5 bases at V and 5 bases at J, with 22 bases between the two ends. The CDR3 extends over 17 amino acids. The CDR3: CASSLPDPGDGHNEQFF. The CDR3 DNA reads TGTGCCAGCAGCCTTCCGGATCCAGGGGACGGGCACAATGAGCAGTTCTTC.

The rearrangement uses TRBV5-6 and TRBJ2-3; 10 bases agree with TRBD1. With V trimmed by 2 bases and J by 1 base, 10 bases remained unmatched. The CDR3 totals 18 residues. Germline CDR1 reads SGHDT; CDR2 reads YYEEEE. The CDR3 spells CASSFEIGQGVRTDTQYF. In nucleotides, the CDR3 is TGTGCCAGCAGCTTTGAAATCGGACAGGGGGTACGCACAGATACGCAGTATTTT.

V is TRBV19 and J is TRBJ2-5; weak D call: TRBD1 (6 bases). The DNA end is a closer match to TRBJ2-7, so the J assignment may be wrong. Germline values: CDR1 LNHDA, CDR2 SQIVND (reference sequence). This CDR3 comprises 17 residues. The CDR3 loop reads CASSLVPRGKATDEQYF. CDR3 DNA sequence: TGTGCCAGTAGTTTAGTCCCGAGGGGGAAGGCTACTGACGAGCAGTACTTC.

V and J are TRBV5-1 and TRBJ2-3; unclear D gene. The CDR3 extends over 18 amino acids. The V end lost 0 bases, the J end lost 2 bases, and 19 bases lay between the germline ends. In germline, CDR1 is SGHRS, CDR2 YFSETQ. The CDR3 protein is CASSLARLGVLTTDTQYF. DNA of the CDR3: TGCGCCAGCAGCTTGGCCCGACTTGGCGTGCTTACCACAGATACGCAGTATTTT.

This chain links TRBV6-4 with TRBJ1-5, with TRBD1 as a possible D gene (5 bases). The CDR3 totals 13 residues. Germline values: CDR1 MRHNA, CDR2 SNTAGT. V lost 6 bases, J lost 5 bases, and 11 bases lay in between. CDR3 residues: CASSAEGHQPQHF. Here the CDR3 DNA reads TGTGCCAGCAGCGCGGAGGGGCATCAGCCCCAGCATTTT.

The chain recombines TRBV5-6 with TRBJ2-3; 8 nucleotides align to TRBD2. V trimming: 0 bases; J trimming: 3 bases; junction bases outside the gene matches: 6. CDR3 size: 16 residues. Germline V gene data show CDR1 as SGHDT and CDR2 as YYEEEE. CDR3 amino acids: CASSLAPQRGTDTQYF. CDR3 DNA sequence: TGTGCCAGCAGCTTGGCCCCCCAGCGGGGGACAGATACGCAGTATTTT.

The rearrangement joins TRBV7-9 to TRBJ1-1; D is unclear. Germline CDR1 and CDR2: SEHNR and FQNEAQ (reference sequence). This CDR3 has 15 amino acids. V was shortened by 5 bases and J by 4 bases, with 17 bases between the two germline ends. The CDR3 DNA is TGTGCCAGCAGCCCGACACCAACCCCGAGCACTGAAGCTTTCTTT. This encodes CASSPTPTPSTEAFF. Variable domain in full (rest from reference TRBV7-9 and TRBJ1-1): DTGVSQNPRHKITKRGQNVTFRCDPISEHNRLYWYRQTLGQGPEFLTYFQNEAQLEKSRLLSDRFSAERPKGSFSTLEIQRTEQGDSAMYLCASSPTPTPSTEAFFGQGTRLTVV.

The chain has TRBV10-3 and TRBJ2-7, with TRBD2 matching over 13 bases. The CDR3 is made up of 14 amino acids. Germline V gene data show CDR1 as ENHRY and CDR2 as SYGVKD. V gave up 4 bases and J gave up 5 bases; unmatched junction bases: 2. CDR3 DNA: TGTGCCATCAGTGGGACTAGCGGGAGTAACGAGCAGTACTTC. Protein product: CAISGTSGSNEQYF.

The rearrangement links TRBV19 to TRBJ1-1; TRBD1 aligns across 8 bases. Germline assignment: CDR1 LNHDA and CDR2 SQIVND (reference sequence). CDR3 length equals 13 residues. J gave up 8 bases and V 7 bases, and 9 bases lay outside the gene matches. The CDR3 DNA reads TGTGCCAGTAATCCTTCGCGACAGGGGGAAGCTTTCTTT. This sequence encodes CASNPSRQGEAFF.

This chain connects TRBV25-1 to TRBJ2-3; 10 nucleotides line up with TRBD2. The CDR3 extends over 18 amino acids. Germline V lookup: CDR1 MGHDK, CDR2 SYGVNS. After removal of 3 bases from V and 3 bases from J, the junction contained 12 bases not matched to a gene. CDR3 DNA: TGTGCCAGCAGTGATCCCCACCAAGCGGGGGGGCCGACAGATACGCAGTATTTT. Its protein product is CASSDPHQAGGPTDTQYF.

This chain uses TRBV7-9 with TRBJ2-7; 9 positions match TRBD1. Germline loops: CDR1 SEHNR, CDR2 FQNEAQ (reference sequence). CDR3 size: 15 residues. The trim removed 4 bases at V and 1 base at J, leaving 5 bases unmatched. CDR3 region: CASSSPGQGSYEQYF. The CDR3 coding sequence is TGTGCCAGCAGCTCACCGGGACAGGGATCCTACGAGCAGTACTTC.

V and J are TRBV7-2 and TRBJ1-1, with D hard to call. From germline, CDR1 is SGHTA and CDR2 FQGNSA. The CDR3 consists of 14 residues. V lost 3 bases to trimming and J lost 7 bases, with 15 bases between them. In nucleotides, the CDR3 is TGTGCCAGCAGCTTTTCCTCGGTGAGGCTTGAAGCTTTCTTT. This sequence encodes CASSFSSVRLEAFF. Using reference TRBV7-2 and TRBJ1-1 for the parts outside the CDR3, the full variable domain is GAGVSQSPSNKVTEKGKDVELRCDPISGHTALYWYRQSLGQGLEFLIYFQGNSAPDKSGLPSDRFSAERTGGSVSTLTIQRTQQEDSAVYLCASSFSSVRLEAFFGQGTRLTVV.

This clone was seen more than once but under ten times. In nucleotides, the CDR3 is TGTGCCAGCAGCGGCCCCAGGGGGAACCCCTACGAGCAGTACTTC. It codes for CASSGPRGNPYEQYF. This sequence joins TRBV7-9 and TRBJ2-7; 7 bases fit TRBD1. The junction had 9 bases not matched to a gene; V was cut back by 5 bases and J by 2 bases. The length of the CDR3 is 15 residues. Germline V CDR1 and CDR2: SEHNR, FQNEAQ (reference sequence).

V usage is TRBV5-1 and J usage is TRBJ1-2; 9 positions agree with TRBD1. The CDR3 contains 14 residues. V was pared by 0 bases and J by 8 bases, with 5 bases of the junction left unmatched. Germline values: CDR1 SGHRS, CDR2 YFSETQ. CDR3 coding DNA: TGCGCCAGCAGCTTGGATACAGGGGGCGGCGGCTACACCTTC. Translated: CASSLDTGGGGYTF. The variable domain in full, completed from reference TRBV5-1 and TRBJ1-2, reads KAGVTQTPRYLIKTRGQQVTLSCSPISGHRSVSWYQQTPGQGLQFLFEYFSETQRNKGNFPGRFSGRQFSNSRSEMNVSTLELGDSALYLCASSLDTGGGGYTFGSGTRLTVV.

The chain joins TRBV7-3 to TRBJ2-3; D is possibly TRBD2 (5 bases). CDR1 is SGHTA and CDR2 is FQGTGA in the germline V gene. V was clipped by 5 bases and J by 6 bases, with 18 bases between them. This CDR3 has 15 amino acids. The CDR3 is CASSQSSRALDTQYF. The CDR3 DNA is TGTGCCAGCAGCCAATCTAGCCGGGCTTTGGATACGCAGTATTTT.

On this clone itself: Germline and junction disagree at one end, which may indicate a read error. The J gene is TRBJ1-5, the V gene TRBV7-9; 8 bases match TRBD1. The CDR3 extends over 16 amino acids. Germline V gives CDR1 SEHNR, CDR2 FQNEAQ (reference sequence). CDR3 sequence (DNA): TGTTCCAGCAGTTTTTTTCCGGGACAGGGCAATCAGCCCCAGCATTTT. Protein: CSSSFFPGQGNQPQHF. Using reference TRBV7-9 and TRBJ1-5 for the parts outside the CDR3, the full variable domain is DTGVSQNPRHKITKRGQNVTFRCDPISEHNRLYWYRQTLGQGPEFLTYFQNEAQLEKSRLLSDRFSAERPKGSFSTLEIQRTEQGDSAMYLCSSSFFPGQGNQPQHFGDGTRLSIL.

The chain combines TRBV7-2 with TRBJ2-2, with 14 bases aligning to TRBD2. V shed 4 bases, J shed 4 bases, and the junction held 5 bases outside the gene matches. The germline V gene has CDR1 SGHTA and CDR2 FQGNSA. The length of the CDR3 is 17 residues. The chain's CDR3 is CASSWGTSGRSTGELFF. The CDR3 DNA is TGTGCCAGCAGCTGGGGGACTAGCGGGAGAAGCACCGGGGAGCTGTTTTTT.

The gene calls are TRBV2 and TRBJ2-7; TRBD2 is a possible D gene (5 bases). This CDR3 contains 12 residues. V shed 6 bases and J shed 5 bases, with 11 bases lying between them. CDR1 is SNHLY, CDR2 FYNNEI, per germline. This CDR3 reads CASREWRDEQYF. The DNA of the CDR3 is TGTGCCAGCAGGGAATGGCGGGACGAGCAGTACTTC.